This T cell receptor (beta chain) was captured in a study of blood T cell repertoires in COVID-19 (dated by TCRdb to about 2020). Background for the entire study: Samples covering the acute and convalescent phases of COVID-19 were provided by collaborators in the United States, Italy and Spain. A freely available public database, intended as a resource for researchers studying the immune response to SARS-CoV-2, is where the repertoires were released. The samples were drawn from the first 160 participants of the ongoing ImmuneRACE study and from 1,254 subjects provided by 6 global collaborators. The prospective study material was composed of cDNA or gDNA derived from T cells, B-cell-depleted T cells, or PBMCs. Where available, HLA class I and class II types were taken from metadata supplied by the sample provider and were not determined by assay-based typing. Deeply sampled blood TCRbeta repertoires from subjects exposed to, actively infected with, or recovered from COVID-19 were included in the dataset. Nearly every sample came with metadata listing a de-identified subject ID, COVID-19 status, age in years and sex.

The count of this clone is one. Its antigen is unknown. Base quality data are lacking; no much larger clone is found one base away. From cysteine to phenylalanine, the CDR3 is 15 amino acids long. The read is trimmed to its CDR3 DNA, 45 bases read in frame from base 1. The junction carries 13 bases between V and J, which are trimmed by 0 bases and 3 bases respectively. The germline V gene sets CDR1 to SGHDT and CDR2 to YYEEEE. Participants in the prospective study were aged roughly 18 to 100 years, lived in some 24 United States geographic areas, and enrolled through a virtual design. Cohort assignment in the prospective study relied on participant-reported clinical history from a screening survey and a study questionnaire. ImmuneRACE Cohort 3 recovered participants were defined by two consecutive negative NP/OP PCR tests, healthcare professional clearance, or symptom resolution. Mobile phlebotomists in the prospective study collected whole blood, serum and a nasopharyngeal or oropharyngeal swab from every participant. Participants in the prospective study had the option to provide additional blood draws and questionnaires over a roughly 2-month period. Before DNA extraction, prospective study blood samples were shipped either frozen or at room temperature.

The immunoSEQ Assay, a bias-controlled multiplex PCR, was used to amplify TCRbeta CDR3 regions from genomic DNA. The authors processed their data as follows. The number of nucleated cells in each sample was estimated from the amplification of reference gene primers within the assay. To quantify the absolute abundance of each unique TCRbeta CDR3 rearrangement, sequence reads were collapsed and filtered. For each sample, productive Simpson clonality was calculated by taking the square root of Simpson's diversity index across productive rearrangements. TCRdb carries this immuneACCESS record with in-frame sequences only. Its versions omit some clonotypes, under half of them owing to an unresolved V gene in the studies checked, with the rest unexplained. That table supplies the V and J calls and clone size; D and trimming were determined from the DNA. The sample yields 100,000 to 150,000 clones; about 88% were counted once. The ten largest make up approximately 2.2% of the sample.

What the authors observed across the whole study: The quantity of clinical and demographic metadata differed by source and by participant and was supplied without curation.

The sample consisted of PBMCs or T cells enriched from blood (not recorded which). The V gene is TRBV5-6 and the J gene is TRBJ2-7; the D region possibly corresponds to TRBD2 (6 bases align). The sequence derives from a woman between 50 and 59 years old who had recovered from COVID-19. The DNA sequence follows: TGTGCCAGCAGCTTGGCGGGACTTCTCTACTACGAGCAGTACTTC. The translation is CASSLAGLLYYEQYF.